This TCR beta chain originates from a study of identical twins. The V end lost 2 bases, the J end lost 1 base, and 10 bases lay between the germline ends. Germline loops: CDR1 SEHNR, CDR2 FQNEAQ (reference sequence). This CDR3 has 15 amino acids. This clonotype was seen more than once but under ten times. Its target is unknown. TCRdb re-analysed the 5' RACE reads in MiXCR, keeping a single row per CDR3 protein. The repertoire holds 1.5 million to 2 million distinct CDR3 sequences, with about 31% as singletons. Notes on the study in general: Out-of-frame sharing of TCR alpha in monozygotic twins was underestimated by models. Beta clonotypes that were abundant in cord blood contained fewer insertions, a pattern absent from memory repertoires.

Healthy Caucasians supplied all donations. J is TRBJ2-3 and V is TRBV7-9; D call uncertain. Sequencing used cord blood. This receptor was identified in a newborn girl in good health. Here the CDR3 DNA reads TGTGCCAGCAGCTTAAAGCTAAACCGCACAGATACGCAGTATTTT. It encodes CASSLKLNRTDTQYF.